This T cell receptor (beta chain) was retrieved from a study of OX40 agonist ivuxolimab in advanced cancers. Whole-study context: Patients with hepatocellular carcinoma, melanoma, renal cell or head and neck cancer made up the dose-escalation patients. General study points: Antigen specificity of clonally expanded peripheral T cells was not established. Expansion of clones was among the lowest in partial responders at 0.1-3.0 mg/kg. In the 0.1 to 3.0 mg/kg range, CD4+ and CD8+ blood T cells had expanded clonally by week 6.

CDR1 is MNHNS and CDR2 is SASEGT in the germline V gene. The V end was cut by 5 bases, the J end by 4 bases, with 17 bases between. The CDR3 consists of 15 residues. About this clone: Its antigen is not identified.

Sequencing used immunoSEQ multiplex PCR; TCRdb keeps in-frame clones, though not all of them. Of tens of thousands of clones in the sample, 80% to 95% were seen once. The sequence derives from an adult with an advanced solid tumor such as melanoma, head and neck, liver or kidney cancer. The sequencing here drew on CD4+ or CD8+ T cells sorted from blood, taken in a trial of the OX40 agonist ivuxolimab. The chain employs TRBV6-1 and TRBJ1-1; D is possibly TRBD1 (6 bases). The chain's CDR3 is CASSPQTGSGTEAFF. In DNA, the CDR3 is TGTGCCAGCAGTCCTCAAACAGGGTCGGGCACTGAAGCTTTCTTT.